This TCR beta chain was recovered during a study of shared clonotypes between healthy human individuals. Subsets obtained from CD4+ cells comprised CD45RA+ naive and CD45RA-negative memory cells. The CDR3 runs 12 residues. Germline CDR1 is MNHNS and CDR2 is SASEGT. Trimming took off 3 bases at V and 5 bases at J, with 5 bases between the two ends. This was a deep-level run. The method was immunoSEQ multiplex PCR; TCRdb's version includes in-frame clones alone and lacks a portion of them. The sample includes over a million clones, about 80% of them seen just once. To note about this clone: Antigen unknown. Other nucleotide sequences in the sample specify the same CDR3.

Findings and caveats of the study: Only blood samples were collected, and tissue repertoires likely differ. Expectations were that clonotype sharing among donors would be affected by sequencing depth.

This receptor was identified in a man aged 18 to 30 in good health. Some clones in this sample may be carry-over from other donors' samples. V and J are TRBV6-1 and TRBJ1-3, with D uncertain. The source material was memory CD4+ T cells from PBMCs. Subset: CD45RA-negative fraction. The CDR3 nucleotides read TGTGCCAGCAGTGAGACGCGAAACACCATATATTTT. It translates to CASSETRNTIYF.